The source of this T cell receptor (beta chain) is a study of blood T cell repertoires in COVID-19 (dated by TCRdb to the early 2020s). Background for the entire study: Samples covering the acute and convalescent phases of COVID-19 were provided by collaborators in the United States, Italy and Spain. The prospective study material was composed of cDNA or gDNA derived from T cells, B-cell-depleted T cells, or PBMCs. The samples were drawn from two sources: the first 160 participants of the ongoing ImmuneRACE study, and some 1,300 subjects contributed by 6 global collaborators. Deeply sampled blood TCRbeta repertoires from subjects exposed to, actively infected with, or recovered from COVID-19 were included in the dataset. The repertoires were made available in a free public database intended to serve as a resource for research on the immune response to SARS-CoV-2. HLA class I and class II types, where available, came from metadata supplied by the sample provider rather than from assay-based typing. The sample metadata nearly always contained a de-identified subject ID, COVID-19 status, age in years and sex.

As to this clone: Its antigen specificity is not known. No base quality information exists; no much larger clone differs at one position.

Beyond this particular receptor, the publication reports: The amount of clinical and demographic metadata varied by source and participant and was provided uncurated.

TCRbeta CDR3 regions were amplified from genomic DNA by means of the immunoSEQ Assay, a bias-controlled multiplex PCR. Regarding the original processing steps: The number of nucleated cells in each sample was estimated from the amplification of reference gene primers within the assay. Sequence reads were collapsed and filtered to measure the absolute abundance of every unique TCRbeta CDR3 rearrangement. For each sample, productive Simpson clonality was calculated as the square root of Simpson's diversity index over productive rearrangements. TCRdb mirrors the immuneACCESS table, restricted to in-frame sequences. Some clones are absent from its copies; in checked studies, under half trace to an unresolved V gene, and the reason for the others is unknown. The DNA was the basis for D and trimming; V, J and clone size are from that table. Across this sample there are 150,000 or so clones, with roughly 91% seen only once. The top ten clones comprise approximately 2.4% of the sample.

The collaborating institutions used their own protocols to collect whole blood in K2EDTA tubes. Collaborator samples were shipped for TCRbeta analysis as frozen whole blood, isolated PBMCs, or DNA extracted from either sample type. Via the germline V gene, CDR1 is SGHRS and CDR2 YFSETQ. The CDR3 contains 16 residues, cysteine and phenylalanine counted. Of the read, only the CDR3 DNA is kept; its 48 bases are in frame from base 1. Germline trimming amounts to 9 bases on V and 4 bases on J, with 13 as the count of junction bases outside the gene matches. This sequence originates from a young man with acute or convalescent COVID-19. The specimen was peripheral blood. The chain is encoded by TRBV5-1 joined to TRBJ1-1; 12 bases in between match TRBD1. The DNA sequence follows: TGCGCCACCCAAAAATATCCGGGACAGGGGGCCACTGAAGCTTTCTTT. The translation is CATQKYPGQGATEAFF.